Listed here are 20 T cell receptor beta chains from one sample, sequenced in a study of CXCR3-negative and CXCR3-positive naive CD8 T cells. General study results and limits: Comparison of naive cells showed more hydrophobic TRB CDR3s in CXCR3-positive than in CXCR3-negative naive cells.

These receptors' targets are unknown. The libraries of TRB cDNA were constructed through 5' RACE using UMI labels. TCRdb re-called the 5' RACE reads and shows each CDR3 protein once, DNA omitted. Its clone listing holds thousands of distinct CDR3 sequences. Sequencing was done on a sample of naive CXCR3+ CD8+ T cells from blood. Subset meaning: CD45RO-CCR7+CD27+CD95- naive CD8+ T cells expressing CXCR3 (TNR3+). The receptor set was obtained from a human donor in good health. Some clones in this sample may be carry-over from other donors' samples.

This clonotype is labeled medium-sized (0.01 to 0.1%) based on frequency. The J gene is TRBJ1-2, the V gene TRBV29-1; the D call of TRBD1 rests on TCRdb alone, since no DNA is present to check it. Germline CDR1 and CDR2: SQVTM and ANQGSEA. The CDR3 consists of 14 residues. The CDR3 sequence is CSVEPPWGSDGYTF.

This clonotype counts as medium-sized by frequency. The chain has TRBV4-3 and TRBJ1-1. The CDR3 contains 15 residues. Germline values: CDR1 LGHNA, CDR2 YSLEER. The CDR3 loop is CASSQDRLGNTEAFF.

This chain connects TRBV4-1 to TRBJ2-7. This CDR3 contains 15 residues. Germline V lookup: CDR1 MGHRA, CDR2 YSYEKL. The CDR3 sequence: CASSLTFFSGGEQYF.

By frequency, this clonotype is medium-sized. The CDR3: CSVMTGNTGELFF. The J gene is TRBJ2-2, the V gene TRBV29-1. Germline CDR1 reads SQVTM; CDR2 reads ANQGSEA. The CDR3 has 13 amino acids.

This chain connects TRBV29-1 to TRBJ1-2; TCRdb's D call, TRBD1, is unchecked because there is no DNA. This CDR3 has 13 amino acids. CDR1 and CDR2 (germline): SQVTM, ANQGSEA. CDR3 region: CSVGDRINYGYTF.

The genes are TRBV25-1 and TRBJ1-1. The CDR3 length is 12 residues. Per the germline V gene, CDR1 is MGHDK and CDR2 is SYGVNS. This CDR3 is CASSGLLTEAFF.

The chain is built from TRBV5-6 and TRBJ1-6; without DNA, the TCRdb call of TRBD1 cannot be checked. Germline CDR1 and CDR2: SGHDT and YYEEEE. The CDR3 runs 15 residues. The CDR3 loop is CASSLVTGGHSPLHF.

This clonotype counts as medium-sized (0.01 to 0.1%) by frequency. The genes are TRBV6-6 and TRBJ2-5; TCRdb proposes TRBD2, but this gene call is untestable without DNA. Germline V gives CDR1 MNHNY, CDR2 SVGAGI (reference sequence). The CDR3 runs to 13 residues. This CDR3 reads CASNGPLKETQYF.

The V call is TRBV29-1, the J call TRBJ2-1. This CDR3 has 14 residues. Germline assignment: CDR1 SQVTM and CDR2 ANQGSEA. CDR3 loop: CSVGQDTIYNEQFF.

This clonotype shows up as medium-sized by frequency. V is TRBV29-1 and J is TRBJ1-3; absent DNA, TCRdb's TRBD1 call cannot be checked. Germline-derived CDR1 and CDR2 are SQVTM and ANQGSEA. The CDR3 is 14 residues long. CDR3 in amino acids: CSAALWGSGNTIYF. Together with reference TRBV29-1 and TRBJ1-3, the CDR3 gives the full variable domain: SAVISQKPSRDICQRGTSLTIQCQVDSQVTMMFWYRQQPGQSLTLIATANQGSEATYESGFVIDKFPISRPNLTFSTLTVSNMSPEDSSIYLCSAALWGSGNTIYFGEGSWLTVV.

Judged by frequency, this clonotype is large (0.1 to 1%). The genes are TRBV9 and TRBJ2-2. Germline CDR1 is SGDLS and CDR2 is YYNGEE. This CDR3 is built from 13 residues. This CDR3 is CASSVGGAGELFF.

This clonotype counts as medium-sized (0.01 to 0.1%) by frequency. The CDR3: CASSWTAGELFF. The gene calls are TRBV19 and TRBJ2-2. The CDR3 length is 12 residues. Germline V lookup: CDR1 LNHDA, CDR2 SQIVND (reference sequence).

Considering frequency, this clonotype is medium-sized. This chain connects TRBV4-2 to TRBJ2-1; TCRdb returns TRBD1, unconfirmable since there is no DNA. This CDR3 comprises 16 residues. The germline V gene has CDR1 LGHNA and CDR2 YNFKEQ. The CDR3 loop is CASSQSNDRVGNEQFF.

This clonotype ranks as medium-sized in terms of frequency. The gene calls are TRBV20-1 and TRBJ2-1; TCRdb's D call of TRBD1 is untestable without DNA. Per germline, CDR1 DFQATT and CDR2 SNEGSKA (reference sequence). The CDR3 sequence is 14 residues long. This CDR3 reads CSANGQGGGNEQFF.

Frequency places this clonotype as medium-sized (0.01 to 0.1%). The CDR3 reads CATSRAGGEQFF. The chain couples TRBV15 to TRBJ2-1; TCRdb's D call, TRBD1, is unchecked because there is no DNA. This CDR3 has 12 residues. Germline lookup yields CDR1 LNHNV and CDR2 YYDKDF (reference sequence). Full variable domain (rest looked up from reference TRBV15 and TRBJ2-1): DAMVIQNPRYQVTQFGKPVTLSCSQTLNHNVMYWYQQKSSQAPKLLFHYYDKDFNNEADTPDNFQSRRPNTSFCFLDIRSPGLGDTAMYLCATSRAGGEQFFGPGTRLTVL.

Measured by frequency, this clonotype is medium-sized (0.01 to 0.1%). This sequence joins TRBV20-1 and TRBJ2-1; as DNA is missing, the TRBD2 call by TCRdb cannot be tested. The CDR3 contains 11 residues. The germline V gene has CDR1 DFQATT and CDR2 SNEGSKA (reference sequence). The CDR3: CSARQLVEQFF.

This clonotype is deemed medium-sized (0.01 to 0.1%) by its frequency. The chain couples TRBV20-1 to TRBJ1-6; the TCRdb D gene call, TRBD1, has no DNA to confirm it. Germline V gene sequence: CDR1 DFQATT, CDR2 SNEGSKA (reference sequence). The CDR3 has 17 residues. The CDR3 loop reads CSARDATGSPYNSPLHF.

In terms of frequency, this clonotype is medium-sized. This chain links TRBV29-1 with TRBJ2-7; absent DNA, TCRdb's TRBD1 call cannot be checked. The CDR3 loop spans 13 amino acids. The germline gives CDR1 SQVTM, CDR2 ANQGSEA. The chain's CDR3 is CSVQTGGDYEQYF.

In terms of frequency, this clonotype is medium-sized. Here the CDR3 reads CSVESGEDGYTF. The chain carries TRBV29-1 and TRBJ1-2; TCRdb calls TRBD1, which cannot be checked without DNA. This CDR3 contains 12 residues. CDR1 is SQVTM and CDR2 is ANQGSEA in the germline V gene.

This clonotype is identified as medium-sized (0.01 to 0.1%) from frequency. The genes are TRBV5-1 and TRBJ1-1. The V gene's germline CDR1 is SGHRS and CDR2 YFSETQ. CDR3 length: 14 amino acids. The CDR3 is CASSLEWGLAEAFF.